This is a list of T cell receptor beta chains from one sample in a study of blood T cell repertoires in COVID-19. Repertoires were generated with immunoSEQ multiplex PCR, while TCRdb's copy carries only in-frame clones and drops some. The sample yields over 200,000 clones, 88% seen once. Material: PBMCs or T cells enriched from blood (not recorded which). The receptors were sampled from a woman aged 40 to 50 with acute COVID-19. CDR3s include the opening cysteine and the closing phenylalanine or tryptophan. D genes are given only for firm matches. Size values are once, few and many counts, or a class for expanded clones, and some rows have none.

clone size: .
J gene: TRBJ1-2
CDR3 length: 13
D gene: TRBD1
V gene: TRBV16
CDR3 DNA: TGTGCCAGCAGCCCCGGGACAGACTATGGCTACACCTTC
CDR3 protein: CASSPGTDYGYTF

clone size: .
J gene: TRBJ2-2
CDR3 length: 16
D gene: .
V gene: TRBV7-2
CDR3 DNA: TGTGCCAGCAGCAACGGACAGCCACTAAACACCGGGGAGCTGTTTTTT
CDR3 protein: CASSNGQPLNTGELFF

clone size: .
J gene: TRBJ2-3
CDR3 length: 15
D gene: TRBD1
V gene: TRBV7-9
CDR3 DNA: TGTGCCAGCAGCTCCCCAGGGGGTGGGACAGATACGCAGTATTTT
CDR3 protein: CASSSPGGGTDTQYF

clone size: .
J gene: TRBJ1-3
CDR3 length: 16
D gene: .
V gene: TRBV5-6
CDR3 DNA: TGTGCCAGCAGCTTGGCCTCTCTAGGGGCGCGGAACACCATATATTTT
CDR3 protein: CASSLASLGARNTIYF

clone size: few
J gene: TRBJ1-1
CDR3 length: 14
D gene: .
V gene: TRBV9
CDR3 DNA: TGTGCCAGCAGCGTCGGTACAGGGACAACTGAAGCTTTCTTT
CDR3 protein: CASSVGTGTTEAFF

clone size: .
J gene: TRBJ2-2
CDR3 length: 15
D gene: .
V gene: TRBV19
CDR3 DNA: TGTGCCAGTAGCCCTAGATGGGTTAACACCGGGGAGCTGTTTTTT
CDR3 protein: CASSPRWVNTGELFF

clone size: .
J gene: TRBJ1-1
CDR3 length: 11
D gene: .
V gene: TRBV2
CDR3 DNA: TGTGCCAGCAACGGGAACACTGAAGCTTTCTTT
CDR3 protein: CASNGNTEAFF

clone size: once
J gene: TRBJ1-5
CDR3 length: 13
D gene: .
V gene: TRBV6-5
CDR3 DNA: TGTGCCAGCAGCCTAAGAGGCAATCAGCCCCAGCATTTT
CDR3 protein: CASSLRGNQPQHF

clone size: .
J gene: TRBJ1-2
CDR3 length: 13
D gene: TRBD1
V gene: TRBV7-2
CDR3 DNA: TGTGCCAGCAGCCCGACAGGGGGCACTGGCTACACCTTC
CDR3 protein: CASSPTGGTGYTF

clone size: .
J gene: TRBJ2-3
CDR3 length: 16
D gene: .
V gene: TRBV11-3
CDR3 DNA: TGTGCCAGCAGCATTAGGCGGGGCGCGGGCACAGATACGCAGTATTTT
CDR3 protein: CASSIRRGAGTDTQYF

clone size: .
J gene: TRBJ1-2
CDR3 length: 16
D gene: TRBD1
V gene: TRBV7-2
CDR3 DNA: TGTGCCAGCAGCCCCTACGGGACAGGGGGCGCTTATGGCTACACCTTC
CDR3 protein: CASSPYGTGGAYGYTF

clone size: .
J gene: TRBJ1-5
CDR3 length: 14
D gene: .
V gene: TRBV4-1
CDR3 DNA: TGCGCCAGCAGCCCTCATCCAGGGTACGCGCCCCAGCATTTT
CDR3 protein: CASSPHPGYAPQHF

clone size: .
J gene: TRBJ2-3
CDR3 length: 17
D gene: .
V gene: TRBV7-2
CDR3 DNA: TGTGCCAGCAGCCTTAACTTAGGGGGAATAAGCACAGATACGCAGTATTTT
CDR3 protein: CASSLNLGGISTDTQYF

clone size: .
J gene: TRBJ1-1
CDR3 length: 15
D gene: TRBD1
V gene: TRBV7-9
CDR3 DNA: TGTGCCAGCAGCTTAGCAGGGGGCGAGAACACTGAAGCTTTCTTT
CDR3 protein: CASSLAGGENTEAFF

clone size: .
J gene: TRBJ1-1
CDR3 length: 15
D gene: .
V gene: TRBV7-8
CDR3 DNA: TGTGCCAGCGAAGGGTTAGGGGATCGGTACACTGAAGCTTTCTTT
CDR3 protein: CASEGLGDRYTEAFF

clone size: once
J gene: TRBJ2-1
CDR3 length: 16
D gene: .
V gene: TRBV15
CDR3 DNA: TGTGCCACCAGCTTACAAATTCGCGGCTCCTACAATGAGCAGTTCTTC
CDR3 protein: CATSLQIRGSYNEQFF

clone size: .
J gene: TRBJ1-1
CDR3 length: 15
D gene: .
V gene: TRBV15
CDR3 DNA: TGTGCCACCAGCAGAGTTAGGGGGTTGAACACTGAAGCTTTCTTT
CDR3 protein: CATSRVRGLNTEAFF

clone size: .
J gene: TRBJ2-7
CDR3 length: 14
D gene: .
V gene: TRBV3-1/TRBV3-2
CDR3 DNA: TGTGCCAGCAGCCACCTGGGACAAAGCTACGAGCAGTACTTC
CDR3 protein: CASSHLGQSYEQYF

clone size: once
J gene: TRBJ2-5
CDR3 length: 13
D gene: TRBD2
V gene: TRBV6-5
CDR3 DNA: TGTGCCAGCAGGCGGGGACTAGCCCTAACCCAGTACTTC
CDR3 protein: CASRRGLALTQYF

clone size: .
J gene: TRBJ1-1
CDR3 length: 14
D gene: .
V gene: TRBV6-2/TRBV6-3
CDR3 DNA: TGTGCCAGCAGTTACTCTCGGGGTGGCACTGAAGCTTTCTTT
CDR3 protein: CASSYSRGGTEAFF

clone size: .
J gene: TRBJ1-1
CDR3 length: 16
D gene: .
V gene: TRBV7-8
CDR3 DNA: TGTGCCAGCAGCCCCCGCCCTCGAGGGGGGAACACTGAAGCTTTCTTT
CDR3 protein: CASSPRPRGGNTEAFF

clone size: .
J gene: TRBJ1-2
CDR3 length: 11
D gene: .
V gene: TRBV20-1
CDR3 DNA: TGCAGTGCTAGTGAGGCAGGGGCCTACACCTTC
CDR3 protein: CSASEAGAYTF

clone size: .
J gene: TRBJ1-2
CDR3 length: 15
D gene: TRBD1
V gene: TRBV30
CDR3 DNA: TGTGCCTGGAGAACGGACAGGGAGGAGAACTATGGCTACACCTTC
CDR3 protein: CAWRTDREENYGYTF

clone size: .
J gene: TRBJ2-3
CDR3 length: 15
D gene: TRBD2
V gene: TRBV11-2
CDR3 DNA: TGTGCCAGCAGCCCCGGGACTAGCGGGGGAGATACGCAGTATTTT
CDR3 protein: CASSPGTSGGDTQYF

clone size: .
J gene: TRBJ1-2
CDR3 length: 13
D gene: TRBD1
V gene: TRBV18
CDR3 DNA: TGTGCCAGCTCACCCGACAGGGTTGGTGGCTACACCTTC
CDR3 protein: CASSPDRVGGYTF

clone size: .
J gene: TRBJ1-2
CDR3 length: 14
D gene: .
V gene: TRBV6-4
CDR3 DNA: TGTGCCAGCAGTGACTCCCCCTCGGACTATGGCTACACCTTC
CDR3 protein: CASSDSPSDYGYTF

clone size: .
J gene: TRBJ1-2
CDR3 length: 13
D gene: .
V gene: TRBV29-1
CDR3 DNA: TGCAGCGTTGGGGAGGGTCGTCAGGATGGCTACACCTTC
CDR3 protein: CSVGEGRQDGYTF

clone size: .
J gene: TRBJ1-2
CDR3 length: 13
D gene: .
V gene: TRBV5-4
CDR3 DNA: TGTGCCAGCAGCTTAGCTCAGGAGGGGGGCTACACCTTC
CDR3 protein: CASSLAQEGGYTF

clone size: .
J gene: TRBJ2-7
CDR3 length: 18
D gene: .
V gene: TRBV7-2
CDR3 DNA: TGTGCCAGCAGCCTAACGGAGGGCCTTACCCAAAAAACCTACGAGCAGTACTTC
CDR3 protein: CASSLTEGLTQKTYEQYF

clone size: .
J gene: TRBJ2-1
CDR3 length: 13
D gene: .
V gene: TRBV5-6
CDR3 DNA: TGTGCCAGCAGCTTGGCCATACGGAATGAGCAGTTCTTC
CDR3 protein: CASSLAIRNEQFF

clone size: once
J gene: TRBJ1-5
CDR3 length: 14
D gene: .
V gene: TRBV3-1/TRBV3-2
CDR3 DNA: TGTGCCAGCAGCCTCGGGGGGGAGGGTCAGCCCCAGCATTTT
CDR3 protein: CASSLGGEGQPQHF

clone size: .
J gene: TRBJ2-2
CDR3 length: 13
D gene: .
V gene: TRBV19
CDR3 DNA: TGTGCCAGTAGTATTCAGCGGAACGGGGAGCTGTTTTTT
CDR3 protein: CASSIQRNGELFF

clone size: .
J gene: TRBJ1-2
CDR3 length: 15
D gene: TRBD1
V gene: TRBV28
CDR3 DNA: TGTGCCAGCAGTCCGTCCGGGACAGGGGGATATGGCTACACCTTC
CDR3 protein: CASSPSGTGGYGYTF

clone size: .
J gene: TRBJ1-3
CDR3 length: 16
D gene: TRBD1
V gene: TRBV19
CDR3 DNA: TGTGCCAGTATAGGGACAGCAACATTCTCTGGAAACACCATATATTTT
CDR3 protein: CASIGTATFSGNTIYF

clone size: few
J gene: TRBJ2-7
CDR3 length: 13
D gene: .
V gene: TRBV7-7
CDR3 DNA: TGTGCCAGCAGCTTAGGACAGGACTACGAGCAGTACTTC
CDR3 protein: CASSLGQDYEQYF

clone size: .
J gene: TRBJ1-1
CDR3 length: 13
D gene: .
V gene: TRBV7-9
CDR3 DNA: TGTGCCAGCAGCTTAGGCGCGAGGACTGAAGCTTTCTTT
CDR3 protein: CASSLGARTEAFF

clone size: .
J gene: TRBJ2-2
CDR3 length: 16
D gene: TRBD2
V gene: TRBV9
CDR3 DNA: TGTGCCAGCAGCCTCCGCGGGGGGGCCCACACCGGGGAGCTGTTTTTT
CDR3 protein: CASSLRGGAHTGELFF

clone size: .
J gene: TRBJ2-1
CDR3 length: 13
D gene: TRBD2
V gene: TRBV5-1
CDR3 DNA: TGCGCCAGCAGCTTCCGGGAGGACAATGAGCAGTTCTTC
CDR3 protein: CASSFREDNEQFF

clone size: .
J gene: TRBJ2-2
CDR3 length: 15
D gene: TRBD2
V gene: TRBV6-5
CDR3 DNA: TGTGCCAGCAGTTGGCGGGAGAAAAGGGCCGGGGAGCTGTTTTTT
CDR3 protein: CASSWREKRAGELFF

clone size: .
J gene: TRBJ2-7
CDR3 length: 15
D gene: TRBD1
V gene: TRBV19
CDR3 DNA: TGTGCCAGTAGTACACTTGGGGGACAGAACTACGAGCAGTACTTC
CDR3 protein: CASSTLGGQNYEQYF

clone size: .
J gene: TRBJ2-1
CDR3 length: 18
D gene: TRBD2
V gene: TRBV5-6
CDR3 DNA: TGTGCCAGCAGCCATACTAGCGGGAGGGCCTTAGGCTACAATGAGCAGTTCTTC
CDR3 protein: CASSHTSGRALGYNEQFF

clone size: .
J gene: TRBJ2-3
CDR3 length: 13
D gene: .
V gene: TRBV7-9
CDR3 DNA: TGTGCCAGCAGCTTACTTAGCACAGATACGCAGTATTTT
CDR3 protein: CASSLLSTDTQYF

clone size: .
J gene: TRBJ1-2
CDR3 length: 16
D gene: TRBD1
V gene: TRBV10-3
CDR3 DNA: TGTGCCATCAGTGAGGATTATACAGGGGTGTTGTATGGCTACACCTTC
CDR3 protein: CAISEDYTGVLYGYTF

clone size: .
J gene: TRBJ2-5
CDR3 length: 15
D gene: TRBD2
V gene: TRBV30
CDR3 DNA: TGTGCCTGGAGCTCGAGCGGGGGGGCCCCAGAGACCCAGTACTTC
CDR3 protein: CAWSSSGGAPETQYF

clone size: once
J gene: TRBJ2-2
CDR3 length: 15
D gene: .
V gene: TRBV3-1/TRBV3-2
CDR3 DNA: TGTGCCAGCAGCCTAGAGGGCTCGAGCACCGGGGAGCTGTTTTTT
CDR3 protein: CASSLEGSSTGELFF

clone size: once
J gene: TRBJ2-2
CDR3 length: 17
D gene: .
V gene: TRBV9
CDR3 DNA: TGTGCCAGCAGCGTAGGGGCAGTTAGGACGAACACCGGGGAGCTGTTTTTT
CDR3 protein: CASSVGAVRTNTGELFF

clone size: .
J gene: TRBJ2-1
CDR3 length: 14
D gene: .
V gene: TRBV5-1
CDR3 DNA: TGCGCCAGCAGTCTCGGACAGTTCAACAATGAGCAGTTCTTC
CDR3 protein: CASSLGQFNNEQFF

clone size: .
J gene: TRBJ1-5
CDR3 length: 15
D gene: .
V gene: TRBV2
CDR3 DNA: TGTGCCAGCAGTGATGGCAGGGTTCAAGGCCAGCCCCAGCATTTT
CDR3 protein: CASSDGRVQGQPQHF

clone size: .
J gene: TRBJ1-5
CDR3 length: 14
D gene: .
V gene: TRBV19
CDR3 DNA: TGTGCCAGTAGGGAGTATGGTCTGAATCAGCCCCAGCATTTT
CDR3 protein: CASREYGLNQPQHF

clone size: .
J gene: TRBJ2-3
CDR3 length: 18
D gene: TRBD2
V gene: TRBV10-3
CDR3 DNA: TGTGCCACGGAGGCCCCGGGACTAGCGGGGTCTAGCACAGATACGCAGTATTTT
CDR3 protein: CATEAPGLAGSSTDTQYF

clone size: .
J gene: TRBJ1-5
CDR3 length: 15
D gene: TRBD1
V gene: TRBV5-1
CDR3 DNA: TGCGCCAGCAGCTTAGGGGACAGGGGCAATCAGCCCCAGCATTTT
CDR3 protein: CASSLGDRGNQPQHF

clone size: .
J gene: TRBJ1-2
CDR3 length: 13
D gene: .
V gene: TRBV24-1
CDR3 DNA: TGTGCCACCAGTGAAGGGGCTAACTATGGCTACACCTTC
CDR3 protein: CATSEGANYGYTF

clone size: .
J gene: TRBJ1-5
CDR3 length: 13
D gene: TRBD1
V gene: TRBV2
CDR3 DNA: TGTGCCAGCCAGACAGGGGAAAATCAGCCCCAGCATTTT
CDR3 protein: CASQTGENQPQHF